This passage covers 24 T cell receptor beta chains from one sample sequenced in a study of OX40 agonist ivuxolimab in advanced cancers. TCRdb keeps only in-frame clones here, not all; method: immunoSEQ multiplex PCR. The sample gives over 25,000 clones, roughly 90% of which show up once; around 28% is in the top ten. The source material was CD4+ or CD8+ T cells sorted from blood, sampled in a trial of the OX40 agonist ivuxolimab. These receptors originate from an adult with an advanced solid tumor such as melanoma, head and neck, liver or kidney cancer.

The chain links TRBV30 to TRBJ2-7; the D is unclear. Germline V gene sequence: CDR1 GTSNPN, CDR2 SVGIG (reference sequence). This CDR3 has 13 residues. The V and J ends lost 1 base and 1 base respectively, with 8 bases between them. CDR3 sequence reads: CAWSEVVSYEQYF. CDR3 nucleotides: TGTGCCTGGAGTGAGGTAGTATCCTACGAGCAGTACTTC.

V and J are TRBV10-1 and TRBJ1-1; D perhaps matches TRBD1 (5 bases). From germline, CDR1 is WNHNN and CDR2 SYGVQD (reference sequence). The CDR3 is 16 residues long. V dropped 0 bases and J dropped 11 bases, with 22 bases sitting between them. Written as DNA, the CDR3 is TGCGCCAGCAGTGAGTCTAAGACGGAGCAGGGACTGAATGCTTTCTTT. Translating it yields CASSESKTEQGLNAFF.

The chain combines TRBV9 with TRBJ2-1; 9 bases are shared with TRBD1. The V segment lost 0 bases and the J segment 1 base; nucleotides outside the gene matches: 2. The germline gives CDR1 SGDLS, CDR2 YYNGEE. The CDR3 extends over 16 amino acids. The CDR3 here is CASSVEDRGSYNEQFF. The CDR3 nucleotides are TGTGCCAGCAGCGTAGAGGACAGGGGATCCTACAATGAGCAGTTCTTC.

V gene TRBV19 combines with J gene TRBJ2-5, with 9 bases fitting TRBD1. This CDR3 contains 16 residues. Germline assignment: CDR1 LNHDA and CDR2 SQIVND (reference sequence). The ends lost 2 bases at V and 2 bases at J; junction bases unmatched: 6. As DNA, the CDR3 is TGTGCCAGTAGTATATTGGGACAGGGCCATCAAGAGACCCAGTACTTC. Its translation: CASSILGQGHQETQYF.

Written as DNA, the CDR3 is TGTGCCAGCAGCAACCGGGACAGGGTCTACAATGAGCAGTTCTTC. Translating gives CASSNRDRVYNEQFF. The V call is TRBV7-9, the J call TRBJ2-1; 9 bases are a match to TRBD1. The germline V gene has CDR1 SEHNR and CDR2 FQNEAQ (reference sequence). Trimming removed 5 bases from V and 3 bases from J; junction bases left unmatched: 5. This CDR3 is built from 15 residues.

The chain combines TRBV27 with TRBJ1-1; unclear D gene. Germline CDR1 is MNHEY and CDR2 is SMNVEV (reference sequence). The CDR3 spans 11 residues. V lost 7 bases, J lost 7 bases, and 10 bases lay in between. CDR3 nucleotide sequence: TGTGCCAGCATCGGTTGGGTTGAAGCTTTCTTT. The encoded protein is CASIGWVEAFF.

This chain uses TRBV6-6 with TRBJ2-7; 9 nucleotides match TRBD1. This CDR3 comprises 14 residues. V lost 2 bases, J lost 5 bases, and 4 bases stayed unmatched. Germline V gives CDR1 MNHNY, CDR2 SVGAGI (reference sequence). The CDR3, as DNA: TGTGCCAGCAGTTACGACAGGGGGTGCGACGAGCAGTACTTC. Residues: CASSYDRGCDEQYF.

This chain connects TRBV27 to TRBJ2-7; D gene unclear. The V end was cut by 4 bases, the J end by 0 bases, with 7 bases between. Germline assignment: CDR1 MNHEY and CDR2 SMNVEV (reference sequence). The CDR3 totals 13 residues. CDR3 sequence: CASSSHNSYEQYF. The CDR3 region has the DNA TGTGCCAGCAGTTCTCACAACTCCTACGAGCAGTACTTC.

This sequence joins TRBV11-1 and TRBJ2-7, with D tentatively TRBD1 (6 bases). Germline CDR1 SGHAT, CDR2 FQDESV (reference sequence). CDR3 length: 14 residues. Trimming cost V 1 base and J 3 bases, with 10 bases left between them. The CDR3 sequence: CASSLGQGHYEQYF. The DNA of the CDR3 is TGTGCCAGCAGCTTAGGTCAGGGGCACTACGAGCAGTACTTC.

The gene calls are TRBV28 and TRBJ2-4, with 8 bases aligning to TRBD2. The germline CDR1 and CDR2 sequences are MDHEN and SYDVKM. V trimming: 5 bases; J trimming: 12 bases; junction bases outside the gene matches: 9. There are 13 residues in the CDR3. Here the CDR3 reads CASSQTSGGTQYF. In nucleotides, the CDR3 is TGTGCCAGCAGTCAAACTAGCGGTGGGACTCAGTACTTC.

The V gene is TRBV14, the J gene TRBJ2-1; the match to TRBD2 covers 7 bases. The length of the CDR3 is 15 residues. The V gene's germline CDR1 is SGHDN and CDR2 FVKESK. Trimming took 4 bases from V and 8 from J; bases not matched to a gene: 11. CDR3 amino acids: CASSRRGRATDEQFF. CDR3 coding DNA: TGTGCCAGCAGCCGTCGTGGGAGGGCCACGGATGAGCAGTTCTTC.

The CDR3 loop reads CATLRDATDTQYF. CDR3 nucleotide sequence: TGTGCCACCCTGCGGGATGCAACAGATACGCAGTATTTT. The chain recombines TRBV28 with TRBJ2-3; D may be TRBD2 (6 bases). This CDR3 has 13 amino acids. CDR1 is MDHEN, CDR2 SYDVKM, per germline. Trimming removed 10 bases from V and 3 bases from J, with 14 bases in between.

J is TRBJ2-5 and V is TRBV13, with TRBD2 matching over 7 bases. The V and J ends lost 2 bases and 3 bases, in that order; junction bases with no gene match: 3. Looked up from germline, CDR1 is PRHDT and CDR2 is FYEKMQ (reference sequence). There are 14 residues in the CDR3. The CDR3 nucleotides are TGTGCCAGCAGCTTAAGAGGGAGGGAAGAGACCCAGTACTTC. It encodes CASSLRGREETQYF.

The chain couples TRBV11-1 to TRBJ2-2; D uncertain. CDR1 is SGHAT and CDR2 is FQDESV in the germline V gene (reference sequence). V was pared by 5 bases and J by 3 bases, with 4 bases between. The CDR3 length is 12 residues. CDR3 nucleotide sequence: TGTGCCAGCAGCGCGGACACCGGGGAGCTGTTTTTT. Translation gives CASSADTGELFF.

V is TRBV7-8 and J is TRBJ1-2, with D perhaps matching TRBD1 (5 bases). The germline V gene encodes CDR1 SGHVS and CDR2 FQNEAQ. Trimming left V 1 base short and J 2 bases short, with 5 bases between. The CDR3 is 13 residues long. The CDR3 sequence: CASSLGTNYGYTF. CDR3 sequence (DNA): TGTGCCAGCAGCTTAGGGACAAACTATGGCTACACCTTC.

This chain uses TRBV7-9 with TRBJ1-2; D perhaps matches TRBD1 (5 bases). The V end lost 1 base, the J end lost 3 bases, and 9 bases lay between the germline ends. Germline loops: CDR1 SEHNR, CDR2 FQNEAQ (reference sequence). The CDR3 spans 14 residues. In DNA, the CDR3 is TGTGCCAGCAGCTTAGTAAGGACATACTATGGCTACACCTTC. Protein: CASSLVRTYYGYTF.

The chain links TRBV16 to TRBJ2-4, with 7 bases fitting TRBD2. The CDR3 sequence is 16 residues long. Looked up from germline, CDR1 is KGHSY and CDR2 is FQNENV. Trimming at V came to 0 bases and at J to 6 bases, leaving 8 bases not matched to a gene. CDR3 sequence (DNA): TGTGCCAGCAGCCAATCAGCCCCCGGCGGGGGAAACATTCAGTACTTC. As protein: CASSQSAPGGGNIQYF.

This clone was picked up one time. The V call is TRBV9, the J call TRBJ1-2; D may be TRBD1 (6 bases). Trimming cost V 0 bases and J 6 bases, with 21 bases left between them. The CDR3 loop spans 17 amino acids. Germline lookup yields CDR1 SGDLS and CDR2 YYNGEE. CDR3 in DNA: TGTGCCAGCAGCGTAGAAAGCAGTGGGGGCATCCTTGATGGCTACACCTTC. Translating gives CASSVESSGGILDGYTF.

V is TRBV2 and J is TRBJ2-7; no reliable D call. The CDR3 extends over 11 amino acids. Germline V gene lookup returns CDR1 SNHLY and CDR2 FYNNEI. Trimming shortened V by 3 bases and J by 2 bases, and 2 bases separated the two germline ends. The CDR3 region is CASSDAYEQYF. The CDR3 nucleotides read TGTGCCAGCAGTGACGCCTACGAGCAGTACTTC.

This clone was seen a handful of times. The chain combines TRBV10-2 with TRBJ2-7, with D possibly being TRBD1 (5 bases). The CDR3 loop spans 13 amino acids. V gave up 3 bases and J gave up 9 bases, with 15 bases separating them. Looked up from germline, CDR1 is WSHSY and CDR2 is SAAADI. DNA for the CDR3: TGCGCCAGCAGTGAATCCTCAGGGTCGGGGCAGTACTTC. Residues: CASSESSGSGQYF.

The genes are TRBV27 and TRBJ2-5; 7 nucleotides match TRBD1. Per the germline V gene, CDR1 is MNHEY and CDR2 is SMNVEV (reference sequence). Unmatched junction bases numbered 6, after V lost 4 bases and J lost 1 base. The CDR3 extends over 15 amino acids. The CDR3 protein is CASSSLGQVQETQYF. The DNA for the CDR3 is TGTGCCAGCAGTTCCCTCGGACAGGTCCAAGAGACCCAGTACTTC.

The rearrangement joins TRBV2 to TRBJ2-7; no clear D. This CDR3 has 12 amino acids. Germline assignment: CDR1 SNHLY and CDR2 FYNNEI. V was clipped by 4 bases and J by 3 bases, with 7 bases between them. CDR3 sequence: CASSGPVYEQYF. In DNA, the CDR3 is TGTGCCAGCAGTGGGCCCGTCTACGAGCAGTACTTC.

This sequence joins TRBV5-1 and TRBJ2-7, with unresolved D. The CDR3 covers 13 residues. Trimming left V 7 bases short and J 2 bases short, with 13 bases between. Germline V gives CDR1 SGHRS, CDR2 YFSETQ. CDR3 DNA: TGCGCCAGCTTTGGGGATCGTCCCTACGAGCAGTACTTC. Translation: CASFGDRPYEQYF.

In this sample, this clone turned up once. V is TRBV7-6 and J is TRBJ2-6, with 11 positions matching TRBD1. V lost 6 bases, J lost 4 bases, and 8 bases stayed unmatched. The CDR3 has 17 amino acids. In germline, CDR1 is SGHVS, CDR2 FNYEAQ. The CDR3 loop is CASSGGQGARGANVLTF. CDR3 coding DNA: TGTGCCAGCAGTGGTGGACAGGGGGCGCGAGGGGCCAACGTCCTGACTTTC.